This T cell receptor beta chain originates from a study of T-cell reconstitution after alpha-beta-depleted transplantation in children. Whole-study results and caveats: About two months after transplant, alpha-beta T cells reportedly came from several hundred expanded graft clones. The study traced high day-60 TCRbeta diversity in some patients to surviving recipient T cells and thymic progenitors. Once a year had passed after transplant, T-cell counts and diversity came mostly from newly produced T cells.

This clonotype occurred a few times. The target antigen is unknown. Construction of the TCRbeta library involved unique molecular identifiers. TCRdb re-called the PCR reads through MiXCR, storing one row per CDR3 protein. The table records 450,000 to 700,000 distinct CDR3 sequences, 25% to 30% of them present only once. V dropped 1 base and J dropped 9; count of bases not matched to a gene: 11. CDR1 and CDR2 (germline): WSHSY, SAAADI. The CDR3 is 16 amino acids. The genes are TRBV10-2 and TRBJ2-3, with TRBD1 identical over 9 bases. This TCR came from a boy in the first two years of life with Wiskott-Aldrich syndrome, due to receive a stem cell transplant. The material was PBMCs, obtained before TCRalphabeta/CD19-depleted stem cell transplant. In DNA, the CDR3 is TGCGCCAGCAGTGAGTTTTTACAGGGGGCTTTCGCCACGCAGTATTTT. It translates to CASSEFLQGAFATQYF.